This T cell receptor (beta chain) was obtained from a study of CD8 T cells in Susac syndrome. The RNA input was roughly 0.45 to 1 ug, and it was reverse transcribed with random hexamers. The authors amplified TCR beta CDR3 across 54 Vbeta and 13 Jbeta using immunoSEQ multiplex PCR. TCRdb re-called the immunoSEQ multiplex PCR reads with MiXCR, one entry per CDR3 protein. This sample carries a few hundred thousand distinct CDR3 sequences, around nine tenths of them seen once, and the ten largest clones take approximately 0.13%. The CDR3 loop spans 17 amino acids. The junction had 9 bases not matched to a gene; V was cut back by 2 bases and J by 3 bases. Per germline, CDR1 DFQATT and CDR2 SNEGSKA (reference sequence). TCR beta was sequenced from blood CD8+ and CD4+ T cells. Stable or active relapsing-remitting multiple sclerosis, untreated and meeting revised McDonald criteria, defined the controls. TEMRA cells were FACS-enriched and CD8+ and CD4+ T cells negatively isolated.

The clonotype originates from a human donor with multiple sclerosis. The sample taken for sequencing was CD8+ T cells from PBMCs. V gene TRBV20-1 combines with J gene TRBJ2-5, with 13 bases identical to TRBD2. DNA of the CDR3: TGCAGTGCTAGACCCCTCCGACTAGCGGGGGGAAAAGAGACCCAGTACTTC. Translation gives CSARPLRLAGGKETQYF.